This T cell receptor beta chain originates from a study of T cells in Graves' hyperthyroidism and ophthalmopathy. General observations from the study: Ophthalmopathy, as predicted by the model, came a median approximately 6.5 months after the prediction.

The TCR beta CDR3 regions underwent amplification using RNA transcripts as the source. The TCR CDR3 was amplified in a first-round RT-PCR using the HTBI primer set. Each CDR3 protein is one row after TCRdb ran MiXCR on the multiplex PCR reads. The data contain approximately 100,000 distinct CDR3 sequences, 47% of them seen just once; the ten biggest clones take up under 30%. Trimming took 10 bases from V and 0 from J, leaving 7 bases between them. The CDR3 is 13 amino acids. Germline V gives CDR1 LNHNV, CDR2 YYDKDF (reference sequence). As concerns this clonotype: Its specificity is not known. With a much larger clone just one base away, this may be a read error. This likely comes from a read error, as the CDR3 has no conserved phenylalanine or tryptophan at its end.

Hyperthyroidism patients were newly diagnosed, had disease duration under 2 months, and were aged 18 to 65 years. Out of approximately 10 ml of fresh peripheral blood came the PBMCs. The sample consisted of blood. This TCR came from a man between 40 and 49 years old with Graves' hyperthyroidism. The chain recombines TRBV15 with TRBJ2-6, with no clear D. Here the CDR3 DNA reads TGTGCCAGCGGTACCTCTGGGGCCAACGTCCTGACTCTC. Its translation is CASGTSGANVLTL.